This T cell receptor beta chain was found in a study of blood T cell repertoires in COVID-19. Sequencing used immunoSEQ multiplex PCR; TCRdb keeps in-frame clones, though not all of them. The sample lists around 90,000 clones, around 88% occurring once. Looked up from germline, CDR1 is MNHEY and CDR2 is SMNVEV (reference sequence). Deletions cut 3 bases from V and 2 bases from J, with 8 bases between. The CDR3 loop spans 13 amino acids. The receptor was isolated from a man in his forties or fifties with COVID-19, enrolled during active disease. The J gene is TRBJ2-7, the V gene TRBV27; D is undetermined. The sample was peripheral blood. As DNA, the CDR3 is TGTGCCAGCAGTTTGTACAACACCTACGAGCAGTACTTC. This sequence encodes CASSLYNTYEQYF.